This T cell receptor beta chain comes out of a study of vaccination and CD4 T cells after COVID-19. Across the whole study: Post-COVID draws came a median approximately 100 days after diagnosis (range 35 to 161).

The sample's treatment: approximately nine-day PBMC culture with coronavirus spike peptide pools or control peptides (ViraFEST assay). With the Oncomine TCR Beta short-read assay, DNA from cultured CD4+ T cells was sequenced. TCRdb re-derived calls from the PCR reads in MiXCR, one entry per CDR3 protein. Of about 20,000 distinct CDR3 sequences listed, 40% to 50% were seen once; the top ten hold approximately 15%. The CDR3 is made up of 15 amino acids. CDR1 and CDR2 (germline): MNHEY, SMNVEV (reference sequence). The V and J ends lost 5 bases and 1 base, in that order; junction bases with no gene match: 7. With regard to this clonotype: Its cognate antigen is unknown.

The source is a human donor who had recovered from COVID-19. The chain uses TRBV27 and TRBJ2-7, with 8 bases aligning to TRBD2. Specimen: CD4+ T cells from blood, cultured in vitro. In nucleotides, the CDR3 is TGTGCCAGCAGTGAGGCGACTAGCGTGTCCTACGAGCAGTACTTC. Translating gives CASSEATSVSYEQYF.